The 27 T cell receptor beta chains given below trace back to one sample, sequenced in a study of cytomegalovirus exposure and HLA in healthy donors. The PCR used 60 Vbeta and 13 Jbeta primers. The repertoire was sequenced with immunoSEQ multiplex PCR; TCRdb's copy has only in-frame clones and lacks some. The sample shows about 200,000 clones, approximately 80% of them seen only once. Sequencing was performed on PBMCs. The source is a girl aged 10 to 17 in good health and CMV-seronegative.

This chain links TRBV15 with TRBJ2-1; TRBD2 matches at 13 bases. J was trimmed by 8 bases and V by 5 bases; bases with no gene match: 3. Germline V gene sequence: CDR1 LNHNV, CDR2 YYDKDF (reference sequence). The CDR3 length is 14 residues. The CDR3, as DNA: TGTGCCACCAGCCAACTAGCGGGGGGGTATGAGCAGTTCTTC. Translated, it gives CATSQLAGGYEQFF.

V gene TRBV11-2 combines with J gene TRBJ1-2; 8 nucleotides agree with TRBD1. V was clipped by 4 bases and J by 6 bases; unmatched bases: 10. Germline V gene lookup returns CDR1 SGHAT and CDR2 FQNNGV. The CDR3 length is 15 residues. The CDR3 here is CASSSWQGAAHGYTF. In DNA form, the CDR3 reads TGTGCCAGCAGCTCCTGGCAGGGGGCGGCTCATGGCTACACCTTC.

This clone turned up a few times. The chain employs TRBV5-5 and TRBJ1-6; D ambiguous. The CDR3 is 14 residues long. V was pared by 0 bases and J by 7 bases, with 8 bases between. The germline CDR1 and CDR2 sequences are SGHKS and YYEKEE (reference sequence). The CDR3 coding sequence is TGTGCCAGCAGCTTGGCACAGCTGAATTCACCCCTCCACTTT. Translated: CASSLAQLNSPLHF.

V gene TRBV6-1 combines with J gene TRBJ2-1; 11 bases agree with TRBD1. The trim removed 8 bases at V and 5 bases at J, leaving 5 bases unmatched. Germline loops: CDR1 MNHNS, CDR2 SASEGT. The CDR3 covers 14 residues. The CDR3 bases are TGTGCCAGCGGGACAGGGGGATCACACAATGAGCAGTTCTTC. Translated, it gives CASGTGGSHNEQFF.

The chain is built from TRBV7-2 and TRBJ2-1; no clear D. V gave up 3 bases and J gave up 4 bases, with 10 bases separating them. Germline V CDR1 and CDR2: SGHTA, FQGNSA. The CDR3 length is 14 residues. The CDR3 loop is CASSFAGTYNEQFF. The CDR3 coding sequence is TGTGCCAGCAGCTTTGCAGGTACTTACAATGAGCAGTTCTTC.

V and J are TRBV28 and TRBJ2-7, with 8 nucleotides matching TRBD2. There are 14 residues in the CDR3. V dropped 3 bases and J dropped 2; count of bases not matched to a gene: 3. The germline V gene encodes CDR1 MDHEN and CDR2 SYDVKM. The CDR3 DNA follows: TGTGCCAGCAGTTTGGACGGGAGGGCCTACGAGCAGTACTTC. This gives the protein CASSLDGRAYEQYF.

CDR3: CASSGTGSGYTF. CDR3 nucleotide sequence: TGTGCCAGCTCCGGGACAGGGAGTGGCTACACCTTC. The chain links TRBV27 to TRBJ1-2; 9 nucleotides align to TRBD1. CDR1 and CDR2 (germline): MNHEY, SMNVEV (reference sequence). V shed 8 bases, J shed 7 bases, and the junction held 5 bases outside the gene matches. The CDR3 has 12 residues.

V is TRBV19 and J is TRBJ2-5; D possibly corresponds to TRBD1 (6 bases). The ends were cut back, 7 bases at V and 3 bases at J, with 18 bases in the middle. This CDR3 is 15 amino acids long. From germline, CDR1 is LNHDA and CDR2 SQIVND (reference sequence). Here the CDR3 DNA reads TGTGCCAGTATCTCAAAGGGGGTTGGTAAAGAGACCCAGTACTTC. It is translated as CASISKGVGKETQYF.

The gene calls are TRBV9 and TRBJ1-2; 10 bases are shared with TRBD1. V lost 1 base and J lost 6; bases outside the gene matches: 3. The germline CDR1 and CDR2 sequences are SGDLS and YYNGEE. The CDR3 extends over 14 amino acids. CDR3 amino acids: CASSVSDRGHGYTF. In DNA form, the CDR3 reads TGTGCCAGCAGCGTATCCGACAGGGGGCATGGCTACACCTTC.

The chain recombines TRBV28 with TRBJ2-7; D gene uncertain. The V and J ends lost 3 bases and 3 bases respectively, with 18 bases between them. Germline loops: CDR1 MDHEN, CDR2 SYDVKM. The CDR3 spans 16 residues. CDR3 loop: CASSFILSTGFYEQYF. The CDR3 coding sequence is TGTGCCAGCAGTTTTATTTTAAGTACCGGGTTCTACGAGCAGTACTTC.

This clone has more than one count but fewer than ten. The chain combines TRBV19 with TRBJ2-3; TRBD2 matches 10 bases. This CDR3 spans 16 amino acids. Germline trimming cut 6 bases from V and 5 bases from J; bases unmatched to any gene: 11. Germline V gives CDR1 LNHDA, CDR2 SQIVND (reference sequence). CDR3 loop: CASSPIAGGGGDTQYF. The DNA of the CDR3 is TGTGCCAGTAGCCCAATAGCGGGAGGAGGGGGAGATACGCAGTATTTT.

The chain links TRBV19 to TRBJ2-2; D is uncertain. The V end lost 2 bases, the J end lost 6 bases, and 7 bases lay between the germline ends. Germline assignment: CDR1 LNHDA and CDR2 SQIVND (reference sequence). The CDR3 is 13 amino acids. In DNA, the CDR3 is TGTGCCAGTAGTATAAGAGGATCCGGGGAGCTGTTTTTT. Residues: CASSIRGSGELFF.

This clone appeared a few times. V gene TRBV6-1 combines with J gene TRBJ1-1; D not certain. CDR1 MNHNS and CDR2 SASEGT come from the germline V gene. V lost 4 bases and J 2 bases, leaving 11 bases between the germline ends. The CDR3 contains 14 residues. The CDR3 DNA reads as TGTGCCAGCAGTGTGGCGGTAGATAACACTGAAGCTTTCTTT. This gives the protein CASSVAVDNTEAFF.

The V call is TRBV18, the J call TRBJ1-1; 10 bases line up with TRBD1. The CDR3 has 14 amino acids. From germline, CDR1 is KGHSH and CDR2 LQKENI. The trim removed 3 bases at V and 4 bases at J, leaving 2 bases unmatched. The CDR3 sequence: CASSPGQGSTEAFF. CDR3 in DNA: TGTGCCAGCTCACCGGGACAGGGGAGCACTGAAGCTTTCTTT.

CDR3 in DNA: TGTGCCTGGAGTGTACTTACAGGACACGATGAAGCTTTCTTT. Protein sequence: CAWSVLTGHDEAFF. The chain employs TRBV30 and TRBJ1-1, with D perhaps TRBD1 (5 bases). Trimming took off 0 bases at V and 7 bases at J, with 15 bases between the two ends. Looked up from germline, CDR1 is GTSNPN and CDR2 is SVGIG (reference sequence). This CDR3 has 14 residues.

V gene TRBV19 combines with J gene TRBJ2-7; 9 bases line up with TRBD1. The CDR3 runs to 15 residues. In germline, CDR1 is LNHDA, CDR2 SQIVND (reference sequence). After removal of 4 bases from V and 7 bases from J, the junction contained 11 bases not matched to a gene. CDR3 DNA: TGTGCCAGTAGTAGACCGGGACAGGGAATAGCTGAGCAGTACTTC. Amino acids: CASSRPGQGIAEQYF.

The rearrangement links TRBV28 to TRBJ1-4; 8 bases agree with TRBD1. The germline V gene has CDR1 MDHEN and CDR2 SYDVKM. This CDR3 spans 17 amino acids. The V gene end was trimmed by 5 bases and the J gene end by 7 bases; junction bases not matched to a gene: 15. The CDR3 loop is CASSPRTGWGVGEKLFF. The DNA for the CDR3 is TGTGCCAGCAGTCCCAGGACAGGGTGGGGAGTTGGTGAAAAACTGTTTTTT.

The V and J genes are TRBV5-1 and TRBJ2-2; 7 bases align to TRBD2. Germline CDR1 reads SGHRS; CDR2 reads YFSETQ. Unmatched junction bases numbered 3, after V lost 0 bases and J lost 1 base. This CDR3 has 16 amino acids. The CDR3 sequence is CASSLAASGNTGELFF. The CDR3 DNA reads TGCGCCAGCAGCTTGGCGGCTAGCGGGAACACCGGGGAGCTGTTTTTT.

The chain recombines TRBV7-2 with TRBJ1-2; no clear D. Germline V gene lookup returns CDR1 SGHTA and CDR2 FQGNSA. V dropped 5 bases and J dropped 2 bases, with 12 bases sitting between them. The CDR3 runs 14 residues. Here the CDR3 DNA reads TGTGCCAGCAGCCCCGCGCGACTAAACTATGGCTACACCTTC. Translated: CASSPARLNYGYTF.

This clone was found once. V gene TRBV7-9 combines with J gene TRBJ2-7, with a tentative D call TRBD2 (6 bases). Germline V lookup: CDR1 SEHNR, CDR2 FQNEAQ (reference sequence). V was trimmed by 5 bases and J by 3 bases, leaving 17 bases between them. The CDR3 runs to 15 residues. CDR3 DNA: TGTGCCAGCAGCCTCGACAGCCTGGGGGGCTACGAGCAGTACTTC. Translated: CASSLDSLGGYEQYF.

The V gene is TRBV19, the J gene TRBJ2-5, with 8 bases that match TRBD1. With V trimmed by 4 bases and J by 4 bases, 8 bases remained unmatched. CDR3 length: 15 amino acids. From germline, CDR1 is LNHDA and CDR2 SQIVND (reference sequence). CDR3 nucleotides: TGTGCCAGTAGTAAAAAAGGACAGGGTCGAGAGACCCAGTACTTC. Protein: CASSKKGQGRETQYF.

The chain couples TRBV7-3 to TRBJ1-1; D is undetermined. Per germline, CDR1 SGHTA and CDR2 FQGTGA. The CDR3 totals 13 residues. The V gene lost 4 bases and the J gene lost 0 bases, with 6 bases spanning the gap. The CDR3 spells CASSSSLNTEAFF. The CDR3 DNA reads as TGTGCCAGCAGCTCCAGTTTGAACACTGAAGCTTTCTTT.

J is TRBJ1-3 and V is TRBV29-1; TRBD1 agrees at 8 bases. The CDR3 sequence is 13 residues long. Germline values: CDR1 SQVTM, CDR2 ANQGSEA. With V trimmed by 5 bases and J by 7 bases, 7 bases remained unmatched. CDR3 in DNA: TGCAGCGTTACAGGGGGTTTAAGTAACACCATATATTTT. This gives the protein CSVTGGLSNTIYF.

This clone appeared once. Relative to the germline gene, one junction end is altered; a read error may explain this. V is TRBV4-1 and J is TRBJ1-1; a possible D gene is TRBD1 (5 bases). CDR3 size: 16 residues. The germline CDR1 and CDR2 sequences are MGHRA and YSYEKL. The CDR3 nucleotides read TGCACCAGCAGCCAAGTAGGGGCCCCTCGGTACACTGAAGCTTTCTTT. Protein product: CTSSQVGAPRYTEAFF.

The CDR3 DNA is TGTGCCAGCAGCCAAGTGGTTCCAGATTTCTCTGGAAACACCATATATTTT. This codes for CASSQVVPDFSGNTIYF. J is TRBJ1-3 and V is TRBV4-2, with unresolved D. The CDR3 spans 17 residues. Between the trimmed V and J ends, which lost 1 base and 0 bases, there was a span of 13 bases. Germline-derived CDR1 and CDR2 are LGHNA and YNFKEQ.

This clone was counted once. The V gene is TRBV7-8, the J gene TRBJ1-5; 10 bases fit TRBD1. Trimming removed 4 bases from V and 2 bases from J; junction bases left unmatched: 2. CDR1 and CDR2 from the germline V gene are SGHVS and FQNEAQ. The CDR3 covers 15 residues. The CDR3 reads CASSYGTGGNQPQHF. In DNA, the CDR3 is TGTGCCAGCAGCTACGGGACAGGGGGCAATCAGCCCCAGCATTTT. The full variable domain, in which reference TRBV7-8 and TRBJ1-5 provide the parts outside the CDR3, is GAGVSQSPRYKVAKRGQDVALRCDPISGHVSLFWYQQALGQGPEFLTYFQNEAQLDKSGLPSDRFFAERPEGSVSTLKIQRTQQEDSAVYLCASSYGTGGNQPQHFGDGTRLSIL.

The chain links TRBV4-2 to TRBJ1-2; 7 bases match TRBD1. CDR1 is LGHNA, CDR2 YNFKEQ, per germline. The CDR3 sequence is 18 residues long. V lost 0 bases, J lost 3 bases, and 13 bases stayed unmatched. The CDR3 spells CASSQEDNRGSGYYGYTF. The CDR3, as DNA: TGTGCCAGCAGCCAAGAGGATAACAGGGGCTCCGGGTACTATGGCTACACCTTC.